These 30 T cell receptor beta chains were sequenced from one sample in a study of T cells in Graves' hyperthyroidism and ophthalmopathy. RNA transcripts provided the source from which TCR beta CDR3 regions were amplified. In the first-round RT-PCR of the TCR CDR3, the HTBI primer set was used. TCRdb passed the multiplex PCR reads through MiXCR, listing each CDR3 protein once. This table has approximately 600,000 distinct CDR3 sequences, 14% to 15% appearing once. The specimen was blood. The receptors come from a middle-aged woman with Graves' ophthalmopathy.

V is TRBV6-1 and J is TRBJ1-5, with 11 nucleotides matching TRBD1. V shed 8 bases, J shed 6 bases, and the junction held 12 bases outside the gene matches. CDR1 is MNHNS and CDR2 is SASEGT in the germline V gene. CDR3 size: 16 residues. The CDR3 protein is CASDEVGQGDVQPQHF. DNA for the CDR3: TGTGCCAGCGACGAAGTGGGACAGGGGGACGTTCAGCCCCAGCATTTT.

The rearrangement links TRBV6-1 to TRBJ2-1; 8 nucleotides align to TRBD2. CDR1 and CDR2 (germline): MNHNS, SASEGT. The CDR3 is made up of 15 amino acids. Germline trimming cut 8 bases from V and 2 bases from J; bases unmatched to any gene: 8. The CDR3: CASGLTSATYNEQFF. CDR3 bases: TGTGCCAGCGGATTGACTAGCGCTACCTACAATGAGCAGTTCTTC.

The V and J genes are TRBV7-9 and TRBJ1-1; no reliable D call. This CDR3 is built from 14 residues. The V end was cut by 5 bases, the J end by 6 bases, with 16 bases between. The germline V gene has CDR1 SEHNR and CDR2 FQNEAQ (reference sequence). CDR3 nucleotide sequence: TGTGCCAGCAGCGGCGGCGGAGGATTTGCTGAAGCTTTCTTT. Its protein is CASSGGGGFAEAFF.

This clonotype has ten or more counts. The chain has TRBV6-5 and TRBJ1-5, with D unresolved. Trimming cost V 4 bases and J 12 bases, with 22 bases left between them. Germline lookup yields CDR1 MNHEY and CDR2 SVGAGI. The CDR3 is made up of 15 amino acids. The CDR3: CASSSIGGSLANQHF. CDR3 DNA sequence: TGTGCCAGCAGTTCTATCGGAGGGTCCCTCGCGAACCAGCATTTT.

The V gene is TRBV28, the J gene TRBJ2-2, with no clear D. Trimming removed 6 bases at V and 4 bases at J, with 18 bases between. CDR3 length: 16 residues. Germline loops: CDR1 MDHEN, CDR2 SYDVKM. CDR3 coding DNA: TGTGCCAGCAGCCCGGGCTTTGGGGTCAGCACCGGGGAGCTGTTTTTT. This translates into CASSPGFGVSTGELFF.

This clonotype was picked up many times. The rearrangement uses TRBV6-5 and TRBJ1-2; weak D call: TRBD1 (6 bases). The CDR3 is 15 residues long. In germline, CDR1 is MNHEY, CDR2 SVGAGI. V dropped 2 bases and J dropped 2 bases, with 12 bases sitting between them. CDR3 sequence (DNA): TGTGCCAGCAGTTACGGGTCAGGGGTGAACTATGGCTACACCTTC. Amino acids: CASSYGSGVNYGYTF.

This clonotype occurred many times. This chain links TRBV11-2 with TRBJ2-2; 10 bases map to TRBD2. Losses at the gene ends were 5 bases for V and 6 bases for J; bases not matched to a gene: 9. Germline CDR1 and CDR2: SGHAT and FQNNGV. This CDR3 spans 16 amino acids. CDR3 sequence (DNA): TGTGCCAGCAGCCCCGGAGGGAGCGGGAGGGCCGGGGAGCTGTTTTTT. This codes for CASSPGGSGRAGELFF.

This clonotype has a count of ten or more. This chain links TRBV11-2 with TRBJ2-7; TRBD2 aligns across 12 bases. CDR3 length equals 16 residues. CDR1 SGHAT and CDR2 FQNNGV come from the germline V gene. V trimming: 4 bases; J trimming: 4 bases; junction bases outside the gene matches: 8. The CDR3 DNA follows: TGTGCCAGCAGCTCGGGACTAGCGGGTTTTGTTTACGAGCAGTACTTC. Residues: CASSSGLAGFVYEQYF.

This clonotype was observed many times. This chain connects TRBV27 to TRBJ2-7, with 14 bases identical to TRBD2. Germline V gene sequence: CDR1 MNHEY, CDR2 SMNVEV (reference sequence). The CDR3 covers 16 residues. J gave up 4 bases and V 11 bases, and 13 bases lay outside the gene matches. In DNA, the CDR3 is TGTGCCGGCAAGCCGGGACTAGCGGGAGTGAGGTACGAGCAGTACTTC. Encoded protein: CAGKPGLAGVRYEQYF.

This clonotype was detected ten times or more. The chain links TRBV5-6 to TRBJ1-1, with TRBD1 identical over 7 bases. V shed 5 bases and J 6 bases; nucleotides not matched to a gene: 7. The germline V gene has CDR1 SGHDT and CDR2 YYEEEE. This CDR3 region has 13 residues. CDR3 nucleotides: TGTGCCAGCAGACCTACCGGGACAGCTGAAGCTTTCTTT. Translation gives CASRPTGTAEAFF.

Turning to this clonotype: One junction end disagrees with the germline gene, perhaps due to a read error. The J gene is TRBJ2-7, the V gene TRBV7-3, with 11 bases fitting TRBD1. There are 15 residues in the CDR3. The germline V gene encodes CDR1 SGHTA and CDR2 FQGTGA. The CDR3 loop is CASSSGQGAKDERYF. CDR3 sequence (DNA): TGTGCCAGCAGCTCCGGACAGGGGGCAAAGGACGAGCGGTACTTC.

This clonotype was counted a few times. V usage is TRBV28 and J usage is TRBJ2-2; TRBD1 agrees at 7 bases. This CDR3 spans 15 amino acids. Trimming removed 4 bases from V and 4 bases from J; junction bases left unmatched: 6. The germline V gene has CDR1 MDHEN and CDR2 SYDVKM. The CDR3 sequence: CASSSWTGLTGELFF. The CDR3 bases are TGTGCCAGCAGTTCGTGGACAGGACTCACCGGGGAGCTGTTTTTT.

This clonotype was observed many times. V is TRBV12-3 or TRBV12-4 and J is TRBJ1-2; D unresolved. The CDR3 runs 14 residues. V shed 10 bases and J shed 2 bases, with 17 bases lying between them. The DNA of the CDR3 is TGTGCCATCGCCCTTGTAAAGCAGAACTATGGCTACACCTTC. It translates to CAIALVKQNYGYTF.

The rearrangement joins TRBV11-2 to TRBJ1-3; 7 nucleotides agree with TRBD1. This CDR3 region has 16 residues. The germline CDR1 and CDR2 sequences are SGHAT and FQNNGV. Losses at the gene ends were 0 bases for V and 3 bases for J; bases not matched to a gene: 5. CDR3 loop: CASSLDPPGGGNTIYF. The CDR3 DNA reads TGTGCCAGCAGCTTAGATCCGCCAGGGGGTGGAAACACCATATATTTT.

The table lists this clonotype with many counts. Here the CDR3 reads CASSEGLEQPQHF. The CDR3 bases are TGTGCCAGTTCAGAGGGTTTAGAACAGCCCCAGCATTTT. The chain links TRBV19 to TRBJ1-5; D ambiguous. The V gene's germline CDR1 is LNHDA and CDR2 SQIVND (reference sequence). V lost 8 bases to trimming and J lost 7 bases, with 15 bases between them. The CDR3 is 13 residues long.

The chain joins TRBV3-1 to TRBJ2-5, with 7 bases matching TRBD1. J lost 0 bases, V lost 0 bases, and 4 bases had no gene match. The CDR3 extends over 16 amino acids. Looked up from germline, CDR1 is LGHDT and CDR2 is YNNKEL (reference sequence). The CDR3, as DNA: TGTGCCAGCAGCCAAGATCCCAGGGGGTACCAAGAGACCCAGTACTTC. Encoded protein: CASSQDPRGYQETQYF.

This clonotype came up many times. The chain joins TRBV4-3 to TRBJ1-1, with a possible D match to TRBD1 (5 bases). Germline CDR1 is LGHNA and CDR2 is YSLEER. The V gene lost 0 bases and the J gene lost 4 bases, with 9 bases spanning the gap. The CDR3 sequence is 14 residues long. CDR3 coding DNA: TGCGCCAGCAGCCAAGAGGGGGTAACCACTGAAGCTTTCTTT. It encodes CASSQEGVTTEAFF.

In this sample, this clonotype turned up many times. This rearrangement joins TRBV6-1 to TRBJ1-1; perhaps TRBD1 as D (6 bases). The V gene's germline CDR1 is MNHNS and CDR2 SASEGT. The CDR3 is 13 amino acids. With 6 bases removed from V and 0 bases from J, the gap between germline ends came to 8 bases. The CDR3 sequence: CASRDRMNTEAFF. In nucleotides, the CDR3 is TGTGCCAGCAGGGACAGAATGAACACTGAAGCTTTCTTT.

The rearrangement uses TRBV19 and TRBJ2-7, with 9 bases identical to TRBD1. The V segment lost 5 bases and the J segment 3 bases; nucleotides outside the gene matches: 11. CDR3 length: 16 amino acids. Germline assignment: CDR1 LNHDA and CDR2 SQIVND (reference sequence). The CDR3 loop is CASSASLTGGLYEQYF. The CDR3 nucleotides are TGTGCCAGTAGTGCAAGCCTTACAGGGGGCCTCTACGAGCAGTACTTC.

A remark on this clonotype: Mismatch with germline at one junction end may stem from a read error. The chain employs TRBV7-6 and TRBJ2-2; D may be TRBD2 (6 bases). This CDR3 spans 13 amino acids. Germline V gives CDR1 SGHVS, CDR2 FNYEAQ. The CDR3 DNA reads as TGTGCCAGCAGAAACGAGAGAACCGGGGGGCTGTTTTTT. Protein sequence: CASRNERTGGLFF.

This clonotype was observed many times. The rearrangement uses TRBV20-1 and TRBJ2-7; 9 bases match TRBD2. The CDR3 runs 15 residues. V trimming: 1 base; J trimming: 7 bases; junction bases outside the gene matches: 11. Per germline, CDR1 DFQATT and CDR2 SNEGSKA (reference sequence). The CDR3 coding sequence is TGCAGTGCTAGAGGGATTAGCGGGAGACCGGGGGAGCAGTACTTC. Residues: CSARGISGRPGEQYF.

The chain uses TRBV20-1 and TRBJ2-7, with D perhaps assigned TRBD1 or TRBD2 (6 bases each). Germline V gene lookup returns CDR1 DFQATT and CDR2 SNEGSKA (reference sequence). V was cut by 3 bases and J by 0 bases, with 9 bases left in between. The CDR3 runs to 13 residues. The CDR3 region has the DNA TGCAGTGCTAGTACGGGGGCCTCCTACGAGCAGTACTTC. It specifies CSASTGASYEQYF.

The rearrangement joins TRBV4-3 to TRBJ1-1; no reliable D call. The CDR3 consists of 17 residues. Trimming removed 2 bases from V and 4 bases from J, with 20 bases in between. Germline CDR1 reads LGHNA; CDR2 reads YSLEER. As DNA, the CDR3 is TGCGCCAGCAGCCAACTAGAGACGATCCTCTCACGCACTGAAGCTTTCTTT. Translating it yields CASSQLETILSRTEAFF.

This clonotype has a count of ten or more. The CDR3 spells CASSFRQGDNQPQHF. In DNA, the CDR3 is TGTGCCAGCAGTTTCCGGCAGGGGGACAATCAGCCCCAGCATTTT. The chain links TRBV28 to TRBJ1-5; 7 nucleotides align to TRBD1. The CDR3 has 15 residues. The J segment lost 3 bases and the V segment lost 3 bases, leaving 5 bases of the junction unmatched. Germline-derived CDR1 and CDR2 are MDHEN and SYDVKM.

This chain connects TRBV15 to TRBJ2-7; 7 bases align to TRBD2. The junction had 6 bases not matched to a gene; V was cut back by 0 bases and J by 4 bases. Germline CDR1 reads LNHNV; CDR2 reads YYDKDF (reference sequence). The CDR3 runs to 15 residues. CDR3 sequence reads: CATSRESAGVYEQYF. The CDR3 coding sequence is TGTGCCACCAGCAGAGAGAGCGCGGGAGTATACGAGCAGTACTTC. Filled out from reference TRBV15 and TRBJ2-7, the complete variable domain reads DAMVIQNPRYQVTQFGKPVTLSCSQTLNHNVMYWYQQKSSQAPKLLFHYYDKDFNNEADTPDNFQSRRPNTSFCFLDIRSPGLGDTAMYLCATSRESAGVYEQYFGPGTRLTVT.

The gene calls are TRBV28 and TRBJ2-7, with 7 bases matching TRBD1. The CDR3 totals 15 residues. CDR1 and CDR2 from the germline V gene are MDHEN and SYDVKM. V gave up 3 bases and J gave up 7 bases; unmatched junction bases: 12. The CDR3 loop is CASSFWGQLGREQYF. In DNA form, the CDR3 reads TGTGCCAGCAGTTTTTGGGGACAGCTGGGAAGGGAGCAGTACTTC. Combining the CDR3 with reference TRBV28 and TRBJ2-7 gives the whole variable domain DVKVTQSSRYLVKRTGEKVFLECVQDMDHENMFWYRQDPGLGLRLIYFSYDVKMKEKGDIPEGYSVSREKKERFSLILESASTNQTSMYLCASSFWGQLGREQYFGPGTRLTVT.

This clonotype was observed many times. The chain combines TRBV28 with TRBJ2-7; D might be TRBD1 (5 bases). Trimming took off 5 bases at V and 3 bases at J, with 17 bases between the two ends. The CDR3 is 15 amino acids. Germline V gene sequence: CDR1 MDHEN, CDR2 SYDVKM. CDR3 residues: CASSLYRSSGYEQYF. DNA for the CDR3: TGTGCCAGCAGTCTTTACAGGTCCTCCGGCTACGAGCAGTACTTC.

This clonotype was detected ten times or more. This sequence joins TRBV3-1 and TRBJ1-5; D unclear. The CDR3 loop spans 15 amino acids. V dropped 4 bases and J dropped 5 bases, with 15 bases sitting between them. Germline assignment: CDR1 LGHDT and CDR2 YNNKEL (reference sequence). The CDR3 here is CASSPNGRRYQPQHF. For the CDR3, the DNA is TGTGCCAGCAGCCCCAACGGACGGCGGTATCAGCCCCAGCATTTT.

This clonotype showed up just a few times. The J gene is TRBJ2-5, the V gene TRBV3-1; 11 nucleotides align to TRBD2. The CDR3 has 15 amino acids. Per the germline V gene, CDR1 is LGHDT and CDR2 is YNNKEL (reference sequence). V dropped 3 bases and J dropped 3; count of bases not matched to a gene: 3. The DNA for the CDR3 is TGTGCCAGCAGCCACCCGGGACTAGCGGAAGAGACCCAGTACTTC. Translated: CASSHPGLAEETQYF.

This chain's CDR3 is CASSPATGISNQPQHF. The DNA of the CDR3 is TGTGCCAGCAGTCCTGCGACAGGCATTAGCAATCAGCCCCAGCATTTT. The chain recombines TRBV6-2 or TRBV6-3 with TRBJ1-5; a possible D gene is TRBD1 (6 bases). V gave up 5 bases and J gave up 0 bases, with 14 bases separating them. The CDR3 length is 16 residues. Germline V gene data show CDR1 as MNHEY and CDR2 as SVGEGT.